This TCR beta chain was identified in a study of tumor T cells in aggressive B-cell lymphoma (dated by TCRdb to the late 2010s). There are 12 amino acids in the CDR3, from cysteine to phenylalanine inclusive. This entry keeps only the CDR3 DNA: 36 bases, framed from base 1. V and J are trimmed by 8 bases and 15 bases, and the gene matches miss 12 bases of the junction. Per the germline V gene, MGHDK is the CDR1 and SYGVNS is the CDR2. The method behind the library was the immunoSEQ multiplex PCR assay. Drawn from immuneACCESS, this table holds only the in-frame rearrangements with V and J called that TCRdb kept. Clones are partly lost; checked studies trace under half to an unresolved V gene and leave the rest unexplained. This sample comprises about 3,500 clones, 90% to 95% of them detected only once. 2.1% of the sample goes to the ten largest clones. Concerning this clone: Its antigen is currently not known. Base qualities are not at hand, and no much larger clone is one base apart.

The sequence was obtained from an adult with diffuse large B cell lymphoma. Sequencing was done on a sample of tumor tissue. This chain is built from TRBV25-1 and TRBJ2-1; TRBD2 lines up with 8 middle nucleotides. The CDR3 in this case is CASDTGTSNLFF. The nucleotide sequence is TGTGCCAGCGACACCGGGACTAGTAATCTGTTCTTC.